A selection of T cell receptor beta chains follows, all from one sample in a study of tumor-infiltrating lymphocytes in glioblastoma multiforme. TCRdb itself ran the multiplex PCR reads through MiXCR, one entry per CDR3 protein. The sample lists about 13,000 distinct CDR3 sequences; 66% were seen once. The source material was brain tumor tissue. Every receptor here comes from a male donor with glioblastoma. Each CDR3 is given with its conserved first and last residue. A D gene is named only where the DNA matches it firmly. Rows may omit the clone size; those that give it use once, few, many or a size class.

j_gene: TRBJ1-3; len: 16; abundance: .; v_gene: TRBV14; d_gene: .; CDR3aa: CASRPQNGVSGKTIYF; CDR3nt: TGTGCCAGCAGACCCCAAAACGGAGTCTCTGGAAAGACCATATATTTT
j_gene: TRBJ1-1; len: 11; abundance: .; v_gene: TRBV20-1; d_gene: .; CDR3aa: CSASDQFFAFF; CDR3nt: TGCAGTGCTAGTGACCAGTTTTTCGCTTTCTTT
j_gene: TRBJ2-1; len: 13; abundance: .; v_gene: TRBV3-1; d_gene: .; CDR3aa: CASNPAGFNEQFF; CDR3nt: TGTGCCAGCAATCCTGCCGGGTTCAATGAGCAGTTCTTC
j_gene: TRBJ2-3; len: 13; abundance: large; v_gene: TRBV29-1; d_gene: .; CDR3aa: CSVETGAGDTQYF; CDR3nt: TGCAGCGTTGAAACCGGGGCTGGAGATACGCAGTATTTT
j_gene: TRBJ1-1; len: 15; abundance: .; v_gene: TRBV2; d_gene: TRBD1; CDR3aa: CASSVEGQGATEAFF; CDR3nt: TGTGCCAGCAGCGTCGAGGGACAGGGGGCGACTGAAGCTTTCTTT
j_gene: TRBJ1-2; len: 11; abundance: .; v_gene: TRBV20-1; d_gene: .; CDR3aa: CSARGNYFYTF; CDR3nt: TGCAGCGCACGTGGCAACTATTTCTACACCTTC
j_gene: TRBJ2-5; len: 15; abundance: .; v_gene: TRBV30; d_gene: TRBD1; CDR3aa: CARSPGTGGIEAQYF; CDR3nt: TGTGCCCGGAGCCCCGGGACAGGGGGTATCGAGGCCCAGTACTTC
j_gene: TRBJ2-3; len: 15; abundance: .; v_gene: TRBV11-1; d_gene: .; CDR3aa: CASSLTSGPTDAQYF; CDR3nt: TGTGCCAGCAGCTTAACCAGTGGCCCCACAGATGCGCAGTATTTT
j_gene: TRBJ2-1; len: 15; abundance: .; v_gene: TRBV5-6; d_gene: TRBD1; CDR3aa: CASSLVTRGRVTQFF; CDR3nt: TGTGCCAGCAGCTTGGTTACGAGGGGGCGCGTGACCCAGTTCTTC
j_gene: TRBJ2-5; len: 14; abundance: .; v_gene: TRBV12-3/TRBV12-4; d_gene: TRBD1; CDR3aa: CASSYSTGAEIQYF; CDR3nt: TGTGCCAGCAGTTACTCGACAGGGGCAGAGATCCAGTACTTC
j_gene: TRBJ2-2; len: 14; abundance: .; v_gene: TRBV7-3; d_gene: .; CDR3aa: CASSLTGPTGELFF; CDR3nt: TGTGCCAGCAGCTTAACAGGACCCACCGGGGAGCTGTTTTTT
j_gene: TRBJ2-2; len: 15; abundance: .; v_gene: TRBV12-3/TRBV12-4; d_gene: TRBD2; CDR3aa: CASSFGGADTGELFF; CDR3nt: TGTGCCAGCAGTTTCGGGGGGGCGGACACCGGGGAGCTGTTTTTT
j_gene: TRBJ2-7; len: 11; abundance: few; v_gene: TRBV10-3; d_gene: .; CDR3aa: CALGAGWEQYF; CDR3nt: TGTGCTCTCGGGGCAGGGTGGGAGCAATACTTC
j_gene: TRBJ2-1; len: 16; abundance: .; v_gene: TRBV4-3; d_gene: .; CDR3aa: CASSQRGRSYYNEQFF; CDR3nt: TGCGCCAGCAGCCAAAGAGGGAGGTCCTACTACAATGAGCAGTTCTTC
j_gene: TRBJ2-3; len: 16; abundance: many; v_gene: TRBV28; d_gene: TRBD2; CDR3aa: CASNLSGRAGTDTQYF; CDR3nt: TGTGCCAGCAACCTTAGCGGGAGGGCTGGCACAGATACGCAGTATTTT
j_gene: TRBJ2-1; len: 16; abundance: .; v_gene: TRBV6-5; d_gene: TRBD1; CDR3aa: CASSYQGQSDYNEQFF; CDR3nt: TGTGCCAGCAGTTACCAGGGACAGAGTGACTACAATGAGCAGTTCTTC
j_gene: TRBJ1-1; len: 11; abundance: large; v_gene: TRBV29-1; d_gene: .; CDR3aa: CSASGDTEAFF; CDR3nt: TGCAGCGCTTCTGGGGACACTGAAGCTTTCTTT
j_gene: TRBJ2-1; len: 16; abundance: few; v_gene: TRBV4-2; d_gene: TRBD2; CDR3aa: CASSQDFGQAGVTQFF; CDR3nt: TGCGCCAGCAGCCAAGACTTTGGGCAAGCGGGAGTCACTCAGTTCTTC
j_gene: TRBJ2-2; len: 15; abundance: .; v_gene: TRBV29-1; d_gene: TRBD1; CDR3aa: CSAWVQGANTGELFF; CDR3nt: TGCAGCGCTTGGGTACAGGGGGCGAACACCGGGGAGCTGTTTTTT
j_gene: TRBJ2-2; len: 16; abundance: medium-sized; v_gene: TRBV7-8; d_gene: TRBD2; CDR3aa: CASSLTSGRASGELFF; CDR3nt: TGTGCCAGCAGCCTGACTAGCGGGAGGGCGTCCGGGGAGCTGTTTTTT
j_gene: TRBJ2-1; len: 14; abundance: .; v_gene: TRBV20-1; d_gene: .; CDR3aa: CSASGGGDYNEQLF; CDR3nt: TGCAGTGCTAGTGGGGGCGGGGACTACAATGAGCAGTTATTC
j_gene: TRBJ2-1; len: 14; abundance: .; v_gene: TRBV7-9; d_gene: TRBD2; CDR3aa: CASSSASGGNEQFF; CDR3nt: TGTGCCAGCAGCTCAGCGAGCGGGGGGAATGAGCAGTTCTTC
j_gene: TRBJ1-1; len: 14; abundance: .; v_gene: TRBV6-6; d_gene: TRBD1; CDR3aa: CASSLPTGDAEAFF; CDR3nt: TGTGCCAGCAGTTTACCCACAGGGGACGCTGAAGCTTTCTTT
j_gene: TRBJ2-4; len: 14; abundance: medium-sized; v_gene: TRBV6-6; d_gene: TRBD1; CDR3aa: CASSSYRGFDIQYF; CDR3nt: TGTGCCAGCAGTTCATACAGGGGTTTTGACATTCAGTACTTC
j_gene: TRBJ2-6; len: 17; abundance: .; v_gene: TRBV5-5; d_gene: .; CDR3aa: CAGTPRSPIGGANVLTF; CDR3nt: TGTGCCGGCACCCCCCGCAGCCCGATCGGCGGGGCCAACGTCCTGACTTTC
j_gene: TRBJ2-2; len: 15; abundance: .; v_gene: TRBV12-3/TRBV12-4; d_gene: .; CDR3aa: CASNLLSGNTGELFF; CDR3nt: TGTGCCAGCAATTTACTTTCAGGGAATACCGGGGAGCTGTTTTTT
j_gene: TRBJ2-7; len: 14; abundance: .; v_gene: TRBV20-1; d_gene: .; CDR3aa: CSATGILGLYEQYF; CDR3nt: TGCAGTGCCACTGGTATTCTTGGACTTTACGAGCAGTACTTC
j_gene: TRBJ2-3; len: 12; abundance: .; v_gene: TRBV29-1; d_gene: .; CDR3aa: CSVGQGGDAQSF; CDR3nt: TGCAGCGTAGGTCAGGGTGGGGATGCGCAGTCTTTT
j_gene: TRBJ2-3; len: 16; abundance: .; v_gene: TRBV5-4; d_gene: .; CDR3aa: CTSSLGVRGSTDTQYF; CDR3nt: TGTACCAGCAGTTTGGGGGTCAGGGGAAGCACAGATACGCAGTATTTT
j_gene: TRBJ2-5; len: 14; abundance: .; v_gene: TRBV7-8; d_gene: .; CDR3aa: CTSSLQVLEETQCF; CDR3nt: TGTACCAGCAGCCTCCAAGTACTCGAAGAGACCCAGTGCTTC
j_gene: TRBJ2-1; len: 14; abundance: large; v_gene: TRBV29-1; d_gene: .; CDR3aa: CSTRDVSSYNEQFF; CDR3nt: TGCAGCACTCGGGACGTGAGCTCCTACAATGAGCAGTTCTTC
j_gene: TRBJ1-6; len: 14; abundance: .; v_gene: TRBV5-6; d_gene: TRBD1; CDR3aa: CASNSGQINSPLHF; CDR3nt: TGTGCCAGCAACTCGGGACAGATTAATTCACCCCTCCACTTT
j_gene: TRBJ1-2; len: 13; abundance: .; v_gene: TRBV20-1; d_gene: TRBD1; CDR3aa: CSVPGQGAQGYIF; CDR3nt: TGCAGTGTTCCCGGACAGGGGGCGCAAGGCTACATCTTC
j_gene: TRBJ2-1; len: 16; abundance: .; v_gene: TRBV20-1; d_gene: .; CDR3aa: CSATQFKPGSYNEQSF; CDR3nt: TGCAGTGCCACACAATTTAAGCCGGGGTCCTACAATGAGCAGTCCTTC
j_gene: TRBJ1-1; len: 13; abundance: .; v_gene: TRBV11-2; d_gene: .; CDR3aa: CASSSRPDTEAFF; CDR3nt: TGTGCCAGCAGCTCACGACCGGACACTGAAGCTTTCTTT
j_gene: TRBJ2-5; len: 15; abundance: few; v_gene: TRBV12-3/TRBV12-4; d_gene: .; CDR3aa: CASSSPLSGLETLYF; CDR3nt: TGTGCCAGCAGTTCCCCACTATCGGGACTGGAGACCCTGTACTTC
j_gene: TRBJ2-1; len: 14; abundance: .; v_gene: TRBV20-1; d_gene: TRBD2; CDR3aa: CSTREAGDANEQFF; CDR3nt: TGCAGTACTAGAGAGGCGGGAGACGCCAATGAGCAGTTCTTC
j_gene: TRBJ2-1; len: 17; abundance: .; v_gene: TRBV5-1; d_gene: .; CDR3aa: CASWPSDGGVIYNEQFF; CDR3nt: TGCGCCAGCTGGCCCTCAGACGGAGGGGTTATCTACAATGAGCAGTTCTTC
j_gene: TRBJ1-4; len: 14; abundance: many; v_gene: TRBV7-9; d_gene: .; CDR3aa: CASSLDTTNEKLFF; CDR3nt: TGTGCCAGCAGCTTAGACACAACTAATGAAAAACTGTTTTTT
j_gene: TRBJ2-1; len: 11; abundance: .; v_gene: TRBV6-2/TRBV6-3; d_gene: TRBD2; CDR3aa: CASSSGDEQFF; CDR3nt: TGTGCCAGCAGCAGCGGGGATGAGCAGTTCTTC